This is a list of T cell receptor beta chains from one sample in a study of shared clonotypes between healthy human individuals. Method: immunoSEQ multiplex PCR; TCRdb's copy keeps in-frame clones and lacks some. The sample yields roughly 2,000,000 clones, less than 95% seen once. Sequenced input: naive CD8+ T cells sorted from blood. Receptors originate from a man between 18 and 29 years old in good health. The CDR3 runs from the conserved cysteine through the conserved F or W. A D gene is named only where the DNA matches it firmly. Clone size is stated in some rows and not others, as once, few, many or a class when expanded.

clone_size: -; v_call: TRBV2; d_call: TRBD1; j_call: TRBJ2-7; cdr3_aa: CASRKRGQSYEQYF; cdr3_nt: TGTGCCAGCCGGAAAAGGGGACAGAGCTACGAGCAGTACTTC
clone_size: -; v_call: TRBV25-1; d_call: -; j_call: TRBJ2-7; cdr3_aa: CASSGAYEQYF; cdr3_nt: TGTGCCAGCAGTGGAGCCTACGAGCAGTACTTC
clone_size: -; v_call: TRBV19; d_call: -; j_call: TRBJ1-5; cdr3_aa: CASSTDIYYQPQHF; cdr3_nt: TGTGCCAGTAGTACTGACATTTATTATCAGCCCCAGCATTTT
clone_size: -; v_call: TRBV6-5; d_call: TRBD1; j_call: TRBJ1-5; cdr3_aa: CASSYGQGSNQPQHF; cdr3_nt: TGTGCCAGCAGTTACGGACAGGGTAGCAATCAGCCCCAGCATTTT
clone_size: -; v_call: TRBV5-6; d_call: -; j_call: TRBJ1-1; cdr3_aa: CASSWPEAAEAFF; cdr3_nt: TGTGCCAGCAGCTGGCCAGAGGCCGCTGAAGCTTTCTTT
clone_size: -; v_call: TRBV7-9; d_call: -; j_call: TRBJ1-2; cdr3_aa: CASSSTVDGYTF; cdr3_nt: TGTGCCAGCAGCTCGACGGTGGATGGCTACACCTTC
clone_size: -; v_call: TRBV6-6; d_call: -; j_call: TRBJ1-5; cdr3_aa: CASSYPDSNQPQHF; cdr3_nt: TGTGCCAGCAGTTACCCCGACAGTAATCAGCCCCAGCATTTT
clone_size: -; v_call: TRBV7-9; d_call: -; j_call: TRBJ2-7; cdr3_aa: CASSLGTLTDPYEQYF; cdr3_nt: TGTGCCAGCAGCTTAGGGACCTTGACGGACCCCTACGAGCAGTACTTC
clone_size: once; v_call: TRBV6-5; d_call: -; j_call: TRBJ2-7; cdr3_aa: CASSPADRVYEQYF; cdr3_nt: TGTGCCAGCAGCCCGGCCGACAGAGTCTACGAGCAGTACTTC
clone_size: -; v_call: TRBV27; d_call: TRBD2; j_call: TRBJ2-1; cdr3_aa: CASSLLGGSFSNEQFF; cdr3_nt: TGTGCCAGCAGTTTACTTGGCGGGAGCTTTTCCAATGAGCAGTTCTTC
clone_size: -; v_call: TRBV4-2; d_call: -; j_call: TRBJ2-5; cdr3_aa: CASSPLGQETQYF; cdr3_nt: TGTGCCAGCAGCCCCCTTGGGCAAGAGACCCAGTACTTC
clone_size: once; v_call: TRBV27; d_call: TRBD2; j_call: TRBJ2-1; cdr3_aa: CASSPAGGPYNEQFF; cdr3_nt: TGTGCCAGCAGTCCAGCGGGGGGGCCCTACAATGAGCAGTTCTTC
clone_size: -; v_call: TRBV11-3; d_call: -; j_call: TRBJ2-2; cdr3_aa: CASSSLPGELFF; cdr3_nt: TGTGCCAGCAGCTCACTTCCCGGGGAGCTGTTTTTT
clone_size: -; v_call: TRBV13; d_call: TRBD1; j_call: TRBJ1-2; cdr3_aa: CASSPRTGLDYGYTF; cdr3_nt: TGTGCCAGCAGCCCACGGACAGGGTTAGACTATGGCTACACCTTC
clone_size: -; v_call: TRBV27; d_call: -; j_call: TRBJ2-7; cdr3_aa: CASSLLGGGEQYF; cdr3_nt: TGTGCCAGCAGTTTATTGGGAGGGGGCGAGCAGTACTTC
clone_size: -; v_call: TRBV7-9; d_call: -; j_call: TRBJ2-3; cdr3_aa: CASSFRGAPDTQYF; cdr3_nt: TGTGCCAGCAGCTTCCGGGGCGCACCGGATACGCAGTATTTT
clone_size: -; v_call: TRBV11-1; d_call: TRBD1; j_call: TRBJ2-3; cdr3_aa: CASSQGQGGSTDTQYF; cdr3_nt: TGTGCCAGCAGCCAGGGACAGGGAGGTTCCACAGATACGCAGTATTTT
clone_size: -; v_call: TRBV6-5; d_call: TRBD2; j_call: TRBJ2-7; cdr3_aa: CASSPRDYLYEQYF; cdr3_nt: TGTGCCAGCAGTCCCCGGGACTACCTCTACGAGCAGTACTTC
clone_size: -; v_call: TRBV11-3; d_call: TRBD2; j_call: TRBJ2-2; cdr3_aa: CASSLDWGIGQRENTGELFF; cdr3_nt: TGTGCCAGCAGCTTAGATTGGGGGATTGGCCAGCGGGAGAACACCGGGGAGCTGTTTTTT
clone_size: -; v_call: TRBV7-9; d_call: -; j_call: TRBJ2-7; cdr3_aa: CASSFGQFGEHEQYF; cdr3_nt: TGTGCCAGCAGCTTCGGACAGTTTGGGGAACACGAGCAGTACTTC
clone_size: -; v_call: TRBV5-3; d_call: -; j_call: TRBJ2-1; cdr3_aa: CARTSCAKRLSSYNEQFF; cdr3_nt: TGTGCCAGAACCTCTTGCGCGAAGCGGCTGAGCTCCTACAATGAGCAGTTCTTC
clone_size: -; v_call: TRBV6-6; d_call: -; j_call: TRBJ1-3; cdr3_aa: CASSGTETGNTIYF; cdr3_nt: TGTGCCAGCAGTGGTACTGAAACTGGAAACACCATATATTTT
clone_size: -; v_call: TRBV30; d_call: TRBD2; j_call: TRBJ2-5; cdr3_aa: CAWSVAGGPQETQYF; cdr3_nt: TGTGCCTGGAGTGTAGCGGGAGGGCCACAAGAGACCCAGTACTTC
clone_size: -; v_call: TRBV30; d_call: -; j_call: TRBJ1-1; cdr3_aa: CAWAEGPHTEAFF; cdr3_nt: TGTGCCTGGGCCGAAGGACCCCATACTGAAGCTTTCTTT
clone_size: -; v_call: TRBV7-9; d_call: -; j_call: TRBJ2-1; cdr3_aa: CASSLDWDEQFF; cdr3_nt: TGTGCCAGCAGCTTAGATTGGGATGAGCAGTTCTTC
clone_size: -; v_call: TRBV10-3; d_call: TRBD1; j_call: TRBJ2-7; cdr3_aa: CAISDRGPYEQYF; cdr3_nt: TGTGCCATCAGTGACAGGGGGCCATACGAGCAGTACTTC
clone_size: -; v_call: TRBV30; d_call: -; j_call: TRBJ1-5; cdr3_aa: CAWSYPSGGRFNQPQHF; cdr3_nt: TGTGCCTGGAGTTACCCTTCTGGAGGGAGGTTCAATCAGCCCCAGCATTTT
clone_size: -; v_call: TRBV7-8; d_call: -; j_call: TRBJ2-7; cdr3_aa: CASSLGGAANSYEQYF; cdr3_nt: TGTGCCAGCAGCTTAGGGGGGGCAGCTAACTCCTACGAGCAGTACTTC
clone_size: -; v_call: TRBV6-5; d_call: -; j_call: TRBJ2-7; cdr3_aa: CASSYGQGGSYEQYF; cdr3_nt: TGTGCCAGCAGTTACGGCCAGGGAGGCTCCTACGAGCAGTACTTC
clone_size: -; v_call: TRBV11-2; d_call: -; j_call: TRBJ1-4; cdr3_aa: CASSSQGATNEKLFF; cdr3_nt: TGTGCCAGCAGCTCACAGGGTGCAACTAATGAAAAACTGTTTTTT
clone_size: -; v_call: TRBV7-2; d_call: -; j_call: TRBJ2-1; cdr3_aa: CASSRLSDNEQFF; cdr3_nt: TGTGCCAGCAGTAGACTCTCCGACAATGAGCAGTTCTTC
clone_size: -; v_call: TRBV2; d_call: TRBD2; j_call: TRBJ2-1; cdr3_aa: CASTRLAGETEQFF; cdr3_nt: TGTGCCAGCACTCGACTAGCGGGAGAAACTGAGCAGTTCTTC
clone_size: -; v_call: TRBV27; d_call: -; j_call: TRBJ2-1; cdr3_aa: CASSSGSAEQFF; cdr3_nt: TGTGCCAGCAGTTCTGGGTCGGCTGAGCAGTTCTTC
clone_size: -; v_call: TRBV2; d_call: -; j_call: TRBJ2-1; cdr3_aa: CASSDSLTEQFF; cdr3_nt: TGTGCCAGCAGTGACAGTTTAACTGAGCAGTTCTTC
clone_size: -; v_call: TRBV2; d_call: TRBD1; j_call: TRBJ1-3; cdr3_aa: CASGQGHVAGGGNTIYF; cdr3_nt: TGTGCCAGCGGCCAAGGACACGTTGCAGGGGGCGGAAACACCATATATTTT
clone_size: -; v_call: TRBV27; d_call: TRBD2; j_call: TRBJ2-5; cdr3_aa: CASSWTGGSQTQYF; cdr3_nt: TGTGCCAGCAGCTGGACGGGAGGGTCCCAGACCCAGTACTTC